The present entry profiles one T cell receptor beta chain with its context. These data are taken from a study of beta chain features in type 1 diabetes. This CDR3 has 15 amino acids. The V and J ends lost 2 bases and 9 bases respectively, with 18 bases between them. Looked up from germline, CDR1 is SGHDT and CDR2 is YYEEEE. Investigators reverse transcribed all isolated RNA, so they sequenced expressed TCRB transcripts. Clones were read by immunoSEQ multiplex PCR, and TCRdb kept only the in-frame ones, dropping some. The sample includes some 150,000 clones, about 44% of them seen just once. This clonotype was sampled from a man between 18 and 29 years old in good health. This rearrangement joins TRBV5-6 to TRBJ1-5; D call uncertain. Sequenced: Tregs from blood. The chain's CDR3 is CASSFGPADLWPQHF. CDR3 coding DNA: TGTGCCAGCAGCTTTGGGCCGGCCGACCTTTGGCCCCAGCATTTT.